The next 14 T cell receptor beta chains were all read from a single sample in a study of cytomegalovirus exposure and HLA in healthy donors. The PCR employed 60 Vbeta primers together with 13 Jbeta primers. The repertoire was sequenced with immunoSEQ multiplex PCR; TCRdb's copy has only in-frame clones and lacks some. This table holds about 88,000 clones. Material: PBMCs. All receptors derive from a girl between 10 and 17 years old in good health and CMV-seropositive.

The chain combines TRBV6-1 with TRBJ1-5; D is unclear. Deletions cut 6 bases from V and 4 bases from J, with 7 bases between. The CDR3 runs 12 residues. The V gene's germline CDR1 is MNHNS and CDR2 SASEGT. The CDR3 sequence: CASRPQNQPQHF. In DNA form, the CDR3 reads TGTGCCAGCAGGCCACAAAATCAGCCCCAGCATTTT.

The chain is built from TRBV5-5 and TRBJ2-1, with 10 bases matching TRBD2. The V segment lost 2 bases and the J segment 8 bases; nucleotides outside the gene matches: 4. CDR1 and CDR2 (germline): SGHKS, YYEKEE (reference sequence). The CDR3 is made up of 14 amino acids. Here the CDR3 DNA reads TGTGCCAGCAGCTTTAGCGGGGGGATAGATGAGCAGTTCTTC. Protein: CASSFSGGIDEQFF.

The chain carries TRBV18 and TRBJ1-2; 9 bases match TRBD1. Germline V CDR1 and CDR2: KGHSH, LQKENI. J lost 6 bases, V lost 4 bases, and 9 bases had no gene match. CDR3 length: 15 amino acids. As DNA, the CDR3 is TGTGCCAGCTCACAGTTACAGGGGGCAGCGAATGGCTACACCTTC. This gives the protein CASSQLQGAANGYTF.

This sequence joins TRBV7-3 and TRBJ2-7, with a tentative D call TRBD2 (5 bases). Germline lookup yields CDR1 SGHTA and CDR2 FQGTGA. V dropped 5 bases and J dropped 2 bases, with 13 bases sitting between them. CDR3 length: 14 residues. The CDR3 here is CASSPKSGTYEQYF. The CDR3 DNA reads as TGTGCCAGCAGCCCAAAGAGCGGAACCTACGAGCAGTACTTC.

The CDR3 here is CASSNIWQSSYEQYF. CDR3 DNA: TGTGCCAGCAGTAACATCTGGCAGTCCTCCTACGAGCAGTACTTC. The J gene is TRBJ2-7, the V gene TRBV2; unclear D gene. V was pared by 5 bases and J by 0 bases, with 14 bases between. The germline V gene encodes CDR1 SNHLY and CDR2 FYNNEI. The CDR3 has 15 amino acids.

V usage is TRBV7-3 and J usage is TRBJ2-1, with a weak D call TRBD1 (5 bases). CDR3 length: 18 amino acids. Germline V CDR1 and CDR2: SGHTA, FQGTGA. V was shortened by 0 bases and J by 1 base, with 16 bases between the two germline ends. The CDR3 loop reads CASSLTSVTVLSYNEQFF. CDR3 coding DNA: TGTGCCAGCAGCTTAACTTCGGTGACAGTTTTATCCTACAATGAGCAGTTCTTC.

In the case of this clone: A read error may produce the germline difference seen at one junction end. Here the CDR3 reads CASSQGWQGAMNNIYF. DNA of the CDR3: TGCGCCAGCAGCCAAGGATGGCAGGGGGCCATGAACAACATATATTTT. The genes are TRBV4-3 and TRBJ1-3, with 8 bases matching TRBD1. The CDR3 covers 16 residues. Germline V gives CDR1 LGHNA, CDR2 YSLEER.

The chain is built from TRBV5-6 and TRBJ1-1; unclear D gene. Germline CDR1 is SGHDT and CDR2 is YYEEEE. The germline V and J ends were trimmed by 0 bases and 5 bases, with 8 bases remaining between them. The CDR3 covers 13 residues. CDR3 nucleotide sequence: TGTGCCAGCAGCTTGGACGCGGGGACTGAAGCTTTCTTT. Amino acid sequence: CASSLDAGTEAFF. The full variable domain, completed using reference TRBV5-6 and TRBJ1-1, is DAGVTQSPTHLIKTRGQQVTLRCSPKSGHDTVSWYQQALGQGPQFIFQYYEEEERQRGNFPDRFSGHQFPNYSSELNVNALLLGDSALYLCASSLDAGTEAFFGQGTRLTVV.

The chain combines TRBV6-5 with TRBJ2-5; 10 bases are shared with TRBD2. J was trimmed by 0 bases and V by 5 bases; bases with no gene match: 3. CDR3 size: 15 residues. Germline V gene sequence: CDR1 MNHEY, CDR2 SVGAGI. CDR3 residues: CASSNGLADQETQYF. The CDR3 DNA sequence: TGTGCCAGCAGTAATGGACTAGCGGACCAAGAGACCCAGTACTTC.

The chain is built from TRBV28 and TRBJ1-5; TRBD1 matches 9 bases. The V gene's germline CDR1 is MDHEN and CDR2 SYDVKM. CDR3 length equals 16 residues. V shed 6 bases and J 4 bases; nucleotides not matched to a gene: 10. CDR3 residues: CASSTGTGSLNQPQHF. CDR3 DNA sequence: TGTGCCAGCAGCACCGGGACAGGGAGTTTGAATCAGCCCCAGCATTTT.

This clone is deemed medium-sized (0.01 to 0.1%) by its frequency. The chain links TRBV7-6 to TRBJ1-1; a weak D match, TRBD1 (5 bases). Germline V gives CDR1 SGHVS, CDR2 FNYEAQ. The ends were cut back, 4 bases at V and 2 bases at J, with 17 bases in the middle. This CDR3 is 16 amino acids long. CDR3 in DNA: TGTGCCAGCAGCTCTTCCACGGCGGGGGAAAACACTGAAGCTTTCTTT. Amino acid sequence: CASSSSTAGENTEAFF.

The rearrangement uses TRBV7-2 and TRBJ1-1, with D maybe TRBD1 (5 bases). The CDR3 has 11 amino acids. Germline V gives CDR1 SGHTA, CDR2 FQGNSA. V was pared by 5 bases and J by 14 bases, with 15 bases between. The CDR3 region has the DNA TGTGCCAGCAGCGCGGGACTTAAAAGGTTCTTT. The encoded protein is CASSAGLKRFF.

The chain couples TRBV5-1 to TRBJ2-1, with 7 bases lining up with TRBD1. The trim removed 1 base at V and 8 bases at J, leaving 3 bases unmatched. There are 13 residues in the CDR3. Per germline, CDR1 SGHRS and CDR2 YFSETQ. CDR3 coding DNA: TGCGCCAGCAGCTTGAGACAGGGCCATGAGCAGTTCTTC. Translated: CASSLRQGHEQFF.

The V and J genes are TRBV7-2 and TRBJ1-2; TRBD1 aligns across 10 bases. J lost 4 bases, V lost 1 base, and 0 bases had no gene match. Germline CDR1 and CDR2: SGHTA and FQGNSA. The length of the CDR3 is 14 residues. The chain's CDR3 is CASSLGQGAYGYTF. The DNA of the CDR3 is TGTGCCAGCAGCTTAGGACAGGGGGCCTATGGCTACACCTTC.